These T cell receptor beta chains were read from a single sample in a study of CD8 T cells in Susac syndrome. Each CDR3 protein is one row after TCRdb ran MiXCR on the immunoSEQ multiplex PCR reads. Found here are around 80,000 distinct CDR3 sequences, just under 95% of them singletons; the top ten hold 0.26%. Sequencing was done on a sample of CD8+ T cells from PBMCs. The source of these receptors is a human donor in good health. The CDR3 runs from the conserved cysteine through the conserved F or W. The D gene is left open where the match is weak. Part of the rows lack a size; the others show once, few, many or a class for expanded clones.

. | . | TRBJ2-2 | TRBV7-8 | CASSSLNGANTGELFF | TGTGCCAGCAGCTCGCTAAACGGGGCTAACACCGGGGAGCTGTTTTTT
. | TRBD1 | TRBJ2-7 | TRBV25-1 | CASSGGTGKAGEQYF | TGTGCCAGCAGTGGAGGGACAGGGAAGGCGGGGGAGCAGTACTTC
. | . | TRBJ1-2 | TRBV20-1 | CSAADRDRDGYTF | TGCAGTGCGGCCGACCGGGACCGAGATGGCTACACCTTC
. | . | TRBJ1-5 | TRBV20-1 | CSANAGGAYQPQHF | TGCAGTGCTAACGCCGGGGGCGCATATCAGCCCCAGCATTTT
. | TRBD1 | TRBJ2-1 | TRBV11-2 | CASSLQGARNEQFF | TGTGCCAGCAGCTTACAGGGGGCGCGCAATGAGCAGTTCTTC
. | TRBD1 | TRBJ1-5 | TRBV20-1 | CSARESSRGDNQPQHF | TGCAGTGCTAGAGAAAGCTCCAGGGGGGACAATCAGCCCCAGCATTTT
. | . | TRBJ2-1 | TRBV20-1 | CSARAAGSSYNEQFF | TGCAGTGCCAGAGCGGCAGGGTCCAGCTACAATGAGCAGTTCTTC
. | . | TRBJ1-2 | TRBV23-1 | CASSQLVPRGANGYTF | TGCGCCAGCAGTCAATTGGTCCCCCGAGGGGCGAATGGCTACACCTTC
. | . | TRBJ1-3 | TRBV9 | CASSIAGTSGNTIYF | TGTGCCAGCAGCATCGCCGGGACGTCTGGAAACACCATATATTTT
. | . | TRBJ1-1 | TRBV19 | CASIAGFTEAFF | TGTGCCAGTATCGCAGGGTTCACTGAAGCTTTCTTT
. | TRBD1 | TRBJ2-3 | TRBV27 | CASSLKTRDRDTQYF | TGTGCCAGCAGTTTGAAGACTAGGGACAGGGATACGCAGTATTTT
once | . | TRBJ1-1 | TRBV27 | CASSLWQKNTEAFF | TGTGCCAGCAGTTTATGGCAGAAGAACACTGAAGCTTTCTTT
. | TRBD1 | TRBJ1-5 | TRBV20-1 | CSALGQGIINQPQHF | TGCAGTGCTCTCGGACAGGGGATAATCAATCAGCCCCAGCATTTT
. | . | TRBJ2-5 | TRBV27 | CASSLFGPQETQYF | TGTGCCAGCAGTTTATTCGGACCCCAAGAGACCCAGTACTTC
. | TRBD2 | TRBJ2-2 | TRBV11-2 | CASSLFYSGPNTGELFF | TGTGCCAGCAGCCTTTTCTATAGCGGGCCGAACACCGGGGAGCTGTTTTTT
few | . | TRBJ1-4 | TRBV6-6 | CASSYSSGGKLFF | TGTGCCAGCAGTTACTCGAGTGGGGGAAAACTGTTTTTT
. | TRBD1 | TRBJ2-3 | TRBV24-1 | CAATGQRWDTQYF | TGTGCCGCGACGGGACAGCGCTGGGATACGCAGTATTTT
. | . | TRBJ1-6 | TRBV12-5 | CASRVPGDNSPLHF | TGTGCTAGTCGGGTCCCCGGGGATAATTCACCCCTCCACTTT
. | . | TRBJ2-7 | TRBV12-3/TRBV12-4 | CASSSNYEQYF | TGTGCCAGCAGTTCGAACTACGAGCAGTACTTC
. | TRBD2 | TRBJ2-3 | TRBV20-1 | CSASPGLAGVRRTDTQYF | TGCAGTGCGAGTCCGGGACTAGCGGGGGTACGCCGCACAGATACGCAGTATTTT
. | TRBD1 | TRBJ1-1 | TRBV5-1 | CASSLEGGGDTEAFF | TGCGCCAGCAGCTTGGAGGGAGGGGGCGACACTGAAGCTTTCTTT
. | . | TRBJ2-6 | TRBV7-9 | CASTQPASGANVLTF | TGTGCCAGTACCCAGCCGGCCTCTGGGGCCAACGTCCTGACTTTC
. | . | TRBJ2-1 | TRBV5-1 | CASSGGGGYNEQFF | TGCGCCAGCAGCGGTGGGGGCGGCTACAATGAGCAGTTCTTC
once | . | TRBJ1-5 | TRBV9 | CASSAGTQNQPQHF | TGTGCCAGCAGCGCCGGGACCCAAAATCAGCCCCAGCATTTT
. | . | TRBJ1-5 | TRBV13 | CASSLPNQPQHF | TGTGCCAGCAGCCTCCCCAATCAGCCCCAGCATTTT
. | . | TRBJ1-2 | TRBV12-3/TRBV12-4 | CANRFRGGYTF | TGTGCCAACCGGTTCCGGGGTGGCTACACCTTC
. | . | TRBJ2-7 | TRBV9 | CASSVGGRGYEQYF | TGTGCCAGCAGCGTAGGTGGCAGGGGTTACGAGCAGTACTTC